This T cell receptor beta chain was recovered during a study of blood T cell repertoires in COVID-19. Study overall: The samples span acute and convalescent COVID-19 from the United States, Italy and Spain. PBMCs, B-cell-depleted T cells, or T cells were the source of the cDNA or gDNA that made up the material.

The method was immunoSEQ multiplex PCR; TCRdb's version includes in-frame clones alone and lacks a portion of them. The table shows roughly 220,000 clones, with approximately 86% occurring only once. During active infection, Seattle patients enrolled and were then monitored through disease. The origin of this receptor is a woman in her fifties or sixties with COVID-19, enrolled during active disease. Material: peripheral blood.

The CDR3 sequence: CASHRDYSSGETQYF. The CDR3 nucleotides are TGCGCCAGCCACCGGGACTACTCCTCCGGGGAGACCCAGTACTTC. This chain links TRBV5-1 with TRBJ2-5; 7 bases match TRBD2. The CDR3 length is 15 residues. Germline CDR1 reads SGHRS; CDR2 reads YFSETQ. The trim removed 7 bases at V and 5 bases at J, leaving 14 bases unmatched.